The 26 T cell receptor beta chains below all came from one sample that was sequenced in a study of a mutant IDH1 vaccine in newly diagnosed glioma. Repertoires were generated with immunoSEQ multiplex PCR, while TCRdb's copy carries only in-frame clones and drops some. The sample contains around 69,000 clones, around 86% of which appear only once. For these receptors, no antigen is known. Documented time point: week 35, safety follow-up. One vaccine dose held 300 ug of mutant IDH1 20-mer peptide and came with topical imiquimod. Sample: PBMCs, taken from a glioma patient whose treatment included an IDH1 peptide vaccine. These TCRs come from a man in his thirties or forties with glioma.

The CDR3 region has the DNA TGTGCCAGCAGTGTACAGGTGTACGAGCAGTACTTC. It yields the protein CASSVQVYEQYF. This rearrangement joins TRBV6-1 to TRBJ2-7; D possibly corresponds to TRBD1 (5 bases). V was cut by 4 bases and J by 4 bases, with 8 bases left in between. Germline CDR1 is MNHNS and CDR2 is SASEGT. The length of the CDR3 is 12 residues.

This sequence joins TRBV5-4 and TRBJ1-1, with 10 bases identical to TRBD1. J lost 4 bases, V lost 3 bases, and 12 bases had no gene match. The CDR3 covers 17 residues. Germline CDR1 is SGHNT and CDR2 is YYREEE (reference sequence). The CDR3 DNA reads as TGTGCCAGCAGCTCGGGACAGGGGACGAGGCTGGGCACTGAAGCTTTCTTT. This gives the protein CASSSGQGTRLGTEAFF.

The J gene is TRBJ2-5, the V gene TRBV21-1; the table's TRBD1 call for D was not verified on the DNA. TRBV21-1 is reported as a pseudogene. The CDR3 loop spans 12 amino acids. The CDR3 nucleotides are TGTGCCAGCAGGGGGCGCTTGGAGACCCAGTACTTC. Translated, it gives CASRGRLETQYF.

CDR3 protein: CASSFERRARGDTQYF. The CDR3 DNA reads TGTGCCAGCAGTTTTGAAAGGAGGGCCCGGGGAGATACGCAGTATTTT. The V gene is TRBV28, the J gene TRBJ2-3; D is possibly TRBD2 (6 bases). Trimming cost V 3 bases and J 5 bases, with 18 bases left between them. Germline values: CDR1 MDHEN, CDR2 SYDVKM. This CDR3 spans 16 amino acids.

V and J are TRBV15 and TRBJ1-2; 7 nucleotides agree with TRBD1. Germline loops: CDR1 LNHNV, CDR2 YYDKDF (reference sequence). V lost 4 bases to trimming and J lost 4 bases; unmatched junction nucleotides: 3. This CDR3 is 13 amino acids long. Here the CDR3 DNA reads TGTGCCACCAGCAACAGGGGCGCCTATGGCTACACCTTC. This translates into CATSNRGAYGYTF.

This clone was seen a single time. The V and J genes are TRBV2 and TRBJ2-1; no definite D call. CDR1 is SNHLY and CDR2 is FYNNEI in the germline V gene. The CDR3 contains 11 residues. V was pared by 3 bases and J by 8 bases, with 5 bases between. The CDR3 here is CASSEYHEQFF. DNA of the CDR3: TGTGCCAGCAGTGAGTACCATGAGCAGTTCTTC.

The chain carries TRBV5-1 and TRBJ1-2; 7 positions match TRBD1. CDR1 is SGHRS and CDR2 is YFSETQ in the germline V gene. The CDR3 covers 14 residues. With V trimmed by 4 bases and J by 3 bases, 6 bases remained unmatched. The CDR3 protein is CASSSETGHYGYTF. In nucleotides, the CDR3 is TGCGCCAGCAGCAGCGAGACAGGGCACTATGGCTACACCTTC.

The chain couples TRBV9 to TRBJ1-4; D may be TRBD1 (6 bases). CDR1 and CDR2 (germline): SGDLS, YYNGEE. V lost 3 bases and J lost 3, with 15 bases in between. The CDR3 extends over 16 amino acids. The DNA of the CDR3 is TGTGCCAGCAGCGAAAATACAGGGATGGCTAATGAAAAACTGTTTTTT. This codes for CASSENTGMANEKLFF.

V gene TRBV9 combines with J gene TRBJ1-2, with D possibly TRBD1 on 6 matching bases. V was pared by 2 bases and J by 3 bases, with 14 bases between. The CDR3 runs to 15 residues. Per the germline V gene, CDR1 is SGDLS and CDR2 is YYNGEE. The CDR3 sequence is CASSVKGGVDYGYTF. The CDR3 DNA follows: TGTGCCAGCAGCGTCAAGGGGGGAGTCGACTATGGCTACACCTTC.

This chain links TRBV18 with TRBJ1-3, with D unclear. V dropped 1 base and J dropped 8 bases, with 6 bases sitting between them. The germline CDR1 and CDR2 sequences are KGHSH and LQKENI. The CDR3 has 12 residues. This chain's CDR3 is CASSPLGDTIYF. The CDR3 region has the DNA TGTGCCAGCTCACCACTTGGGGACACCATATATTTT.

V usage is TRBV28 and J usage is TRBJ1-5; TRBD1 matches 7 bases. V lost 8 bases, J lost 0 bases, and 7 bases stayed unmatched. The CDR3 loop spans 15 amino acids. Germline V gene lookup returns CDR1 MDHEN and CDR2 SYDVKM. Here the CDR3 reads CASGRQGYSNQPQHF. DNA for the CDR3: TGTGCCAGCGGGAGACAGGGTTATAGCAATCAGCCCCAGCATTTT.

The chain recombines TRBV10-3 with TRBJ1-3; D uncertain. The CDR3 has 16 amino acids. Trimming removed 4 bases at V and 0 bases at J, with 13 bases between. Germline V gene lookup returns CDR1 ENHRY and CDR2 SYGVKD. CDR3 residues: CAISGHPSSSGNTIYF. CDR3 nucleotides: TGTGCCATCAGTGGACACCCTTCGAGCTCTGGAAACACCATATATTTT.

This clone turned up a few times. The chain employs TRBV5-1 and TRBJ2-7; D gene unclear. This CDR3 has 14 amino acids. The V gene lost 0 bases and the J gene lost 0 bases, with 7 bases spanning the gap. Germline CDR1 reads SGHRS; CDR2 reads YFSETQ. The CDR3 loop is CASSLAQASYEQYF. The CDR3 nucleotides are TGCGCCAGCAGCTTGGCACAAGCCTCCTACGAGCAGTACTTC.

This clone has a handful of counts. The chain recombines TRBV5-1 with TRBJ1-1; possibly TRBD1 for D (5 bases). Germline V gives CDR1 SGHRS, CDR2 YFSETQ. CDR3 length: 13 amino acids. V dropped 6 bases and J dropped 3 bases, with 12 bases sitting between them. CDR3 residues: CASNWGDYTEAFF. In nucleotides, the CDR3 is TGCGCCAGCAATTGGGGGGATTACACTGAAGCTTTCTTT.

CDR3 nucleotides: TGTGCCAGCAGTTGGGGACAGGGGAACACTGAAGCTTTCTTT. It codes for CASSWGQGNTEAFF. The genes are TRBV27 and TRBJ1-1; 9 nucleotides line up with TRBD1. Losses at the gene ends were 4 bases for V and 1 base for J; bases not matched to a gene: 1. The CDR3 runs to 14 residues. CDR1 and CDR2 (germline): MNHEY, SMNVEV (reference sequence).

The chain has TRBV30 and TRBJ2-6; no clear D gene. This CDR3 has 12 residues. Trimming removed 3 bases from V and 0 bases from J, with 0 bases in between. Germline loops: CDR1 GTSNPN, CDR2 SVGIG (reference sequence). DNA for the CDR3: TGTGCCTGGAGCTCTGGGGCCAACGTCCTGACTTTC. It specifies CAWSSGANVLTF.

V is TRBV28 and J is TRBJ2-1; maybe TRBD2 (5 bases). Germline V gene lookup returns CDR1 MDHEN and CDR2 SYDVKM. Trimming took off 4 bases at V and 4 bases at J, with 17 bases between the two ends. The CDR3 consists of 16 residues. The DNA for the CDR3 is TGTGCCAGCAGTTCTCCTACAGAGAGGGCTTACAATGAGCAGTTCTTC. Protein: CASSSPTERAYNEQFF.

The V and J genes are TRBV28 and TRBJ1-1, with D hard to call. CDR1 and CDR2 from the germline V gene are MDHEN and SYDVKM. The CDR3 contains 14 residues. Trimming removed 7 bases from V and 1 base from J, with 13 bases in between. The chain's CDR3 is CASTLGPWNTEAFF. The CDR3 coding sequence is TGTGCCAGCACCCTCGGACCTTGGAACACTGAAGCTTTCTTT.

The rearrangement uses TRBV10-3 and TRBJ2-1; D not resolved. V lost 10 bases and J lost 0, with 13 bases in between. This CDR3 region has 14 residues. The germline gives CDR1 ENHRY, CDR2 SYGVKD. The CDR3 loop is CATLSPSSYNEQFF. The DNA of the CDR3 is TGTGCCACCCTTTCGCCCAGCTCCTACAATGAGCAGTTCTTC.

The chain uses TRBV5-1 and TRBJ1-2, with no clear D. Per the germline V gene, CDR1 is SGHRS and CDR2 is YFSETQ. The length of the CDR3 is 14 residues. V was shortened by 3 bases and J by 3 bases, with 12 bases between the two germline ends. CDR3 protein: CASSSDMAYYGYTF. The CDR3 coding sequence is TGCGCCAGCAGCTCAGACATGGCTTACTATGGCTACACCTTC.

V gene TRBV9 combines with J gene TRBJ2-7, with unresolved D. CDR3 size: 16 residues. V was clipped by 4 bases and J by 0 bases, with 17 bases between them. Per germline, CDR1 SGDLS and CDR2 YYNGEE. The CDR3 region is CASSPPPQLNSYEQYF. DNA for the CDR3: TGTGCCAGCAGCCCACCGCCCCAGTTGAACTCCTACGAGCAGTACTTC.

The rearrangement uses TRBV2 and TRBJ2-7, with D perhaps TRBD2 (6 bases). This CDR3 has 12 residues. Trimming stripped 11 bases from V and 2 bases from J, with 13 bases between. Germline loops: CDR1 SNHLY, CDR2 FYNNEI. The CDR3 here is CAGGTATYEQYF. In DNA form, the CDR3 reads TGTGCCGGTGGGACTGCTACCTACGAGCAGTACTTC.

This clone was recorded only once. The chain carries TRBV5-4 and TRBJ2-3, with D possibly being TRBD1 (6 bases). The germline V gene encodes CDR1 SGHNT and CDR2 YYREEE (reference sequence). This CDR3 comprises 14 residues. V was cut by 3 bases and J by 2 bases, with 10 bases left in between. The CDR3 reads CASSSDRNTDTQYF. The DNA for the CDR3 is TGTGCCAGCAGCTCGGACAGAAACACAGATACGCAGTATTTT. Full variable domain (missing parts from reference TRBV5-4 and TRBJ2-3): ETGVTQSPTHLIKTRGQQVTLRCSSQSGHNTVSWYQQALGQGPQFIFQYYREEENGRGNFPPRFSGLQFPNYSSELNVNALELDDSALYLCASSSDRNTDTQYFGPGTRLTVL.

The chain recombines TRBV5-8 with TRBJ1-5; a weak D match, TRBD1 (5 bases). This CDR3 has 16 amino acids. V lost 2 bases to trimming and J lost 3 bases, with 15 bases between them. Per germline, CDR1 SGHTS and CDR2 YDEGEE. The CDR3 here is CASSFGGGINNQPQHF. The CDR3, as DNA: TGTGCCAGCAGCTTCGGCGGGGGGATAAACAATCAGCCCCAGCATTTT. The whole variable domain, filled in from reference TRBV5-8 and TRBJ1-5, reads EAGVTQSPTHLIKTRGQQATLRCSPISGHTSVYWYQQALGLGLQFLLWYDEGEERNRGNFPPRFSGRQFPNYSSELNVNALELEDSALYLCASSFGGGINNQPQHFGDGTRLSIL.

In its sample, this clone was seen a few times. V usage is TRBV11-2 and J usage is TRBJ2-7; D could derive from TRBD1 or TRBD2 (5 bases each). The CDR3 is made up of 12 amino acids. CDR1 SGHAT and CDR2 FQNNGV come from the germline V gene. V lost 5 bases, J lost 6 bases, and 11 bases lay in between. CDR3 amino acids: CASSGGRSEQYF. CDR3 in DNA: TGTGCCAGCAGCGGGGGTAGGAGCGAGCAGTACTTC.

In nucleotides, the CDR3 is TGTGCCATCAGTGACGGGAACACTGAAGCTTTCTTT. It codes for CAISDGNTEAFF. V and J are TRBV10-3 and TRBJ1-1; D remains ambiguous. V was shortened by 3 bases and J by 1 base, with 3 bases between the two germline ends. Germline assignment: CDR1 ENHRY and CDR2 SYGVKD. The CDR3 covers 12 residues.